This is a list of T cell receptor beta chains from one sample in a study of cytomegalovirus exposure and HLA in healthy donors. Some clones are missing from TCRdb's copy, which holds only in-frame ones; the method was immunoSEQ multiplex PCR. The sample has about 99,000 clones; approximately 79% are singletons. Sequenced: PBMCs. The origin of the receptors is a man in his fifties or sixties in good health and CMV-seropositive. Each CDR3 is given with its conserved first and last residue. A D gene is named only where the DNA matches it firmly. The size field is filled for only some rows; it gives once, few, many or a size class.

clone size,D gene,V gene,J gene,CDR3 DNA,CDR3 protein
NA,TRBD1,TRBV10-1,TRBJ2-3,TGCGCCAGCAGAAACAGGGGGCCAGGAGATACGCAGTATTTT,CASRNRGPGDTQYF
NA,NA,TRBV5-1,TRBJ2-1,TGCGCCAGCAGCTTGGCCATTAATGAGCAGTTCTTC,CASSLAINEQFF
NA,NA,TRBV7-3,TRBJ2-3,TGTGCCAGCAGTCCCGGGGGTAGTTCCTTCACAGATACGCAGTATTTT,CASSPGGSSFTDTQYF
few,NA,TRBV6-5,TRBJ1-1,TGTGCCAGCAGGGCAGGGAACACTGAAGCTTTCTTT,CASRAGNTEAFF
NA,TRBD2,TRBV7-3,TRBJ2-3,TGTGCCAGCAGCTTAGCAGCGGGGACGGGCACAGATACGCAGTATTTT,CASSLAAGTGTDTQYF
NA,TRBD1,TRBV6-5,TRBJ1-2,TGTGCCAGCAGTTACGGTGGACAGGGGGGCTATGGCTACACCTTC,CASSYGGQGGYGYTF
few,TRBD1,TRBV28,TRBJ2-3,TGTGCCAGCAGTTCTCCCTGGACAGGGGGCATGGGTACGCAGTATTTT,CASSSPWTGGMGTQYF
once,TRBD1,TRBV7-2,TRBJ1-1,TGTGCCAGCAGCCCCTGGGACAGGGGTACTGAAGCTTTCTTT,CASSPWDRGTEAFF
NA,TRBD1,TRBV18,TRBJ1-4,TGTGCCAGCTCACCCCTCCCCGGGACAGAAGGAGAAAAACTGTTTTTT,CASSPLPGTEGEKLFF
once,TRBD1,TRBV18,TRBJ2-7,TGTGCCAGCTCACTAACCGGGACAGGGGTCAGAAACGAGCAGTACTTC,CASSLTGTGVRNEQYF
once,TRBD1,TRBV28,TRBJ1-2,TGTGCCAGCAGTTCCCCCGGGACAGGGGGCGGGGGCTACACCTTC,CASSSPGTGGGGYTF
few,TRBD2,TRBV9,TRBJ2-7,TGTGCCAGCAGCGTAGATCCTAGCGGCTCCTACGAGCAGTACTTC,CASSVDPSGSYEQYF
once,TRBD1,TRBV29-1,TRBJ1-1,TGCAGCGTCCTGAAATGGGACAGTCCCATGAACACTGAAGCTTTCTTT,CSVLKWDSPMNTEAFF
NA,NA,TRBV11-2,TRBJ2-2,TGTGCCAGCGTGGGGGGACTTCACACCGGGGAGCTGTTTTTT,CASVGGLHTGELFF
NA,TRBD2,TRBV7-9,TRBJ2-7,TGTGCCAGCAGCCCACGGGGGGAAGGGTCCTACGAGCAGTACTTC,CASSPRGEGSYEQYF
once,TRBD1,TRBV19,TRBJ1-2,TGTGCCAGCGCGGACAGGTCTAACTATGGCTACACCTTC,CASADRSNYGYTF
NA,NA,TRBV13,TRBJ1-6,TGTGCCAGCAGCTTAGAGCTGGGTGGCAGGAATTCACCCCTCCACTTT,CASSLELGGRNSPLHF
NA,NA,TRBV7-9,TRBJ2-7,TGTTCCAGCAGCTCAGCCTACGAGCAGTACTTC,CSSSSAYEQYF
NA,TRBD1,TRBV28,TRBJ2-3,TGTGCCAGCAGTTTATCTTTGGGACAGGGGGCAGATACGCAGTATTTT,CASSLSLGQGADTQYF
NA,NA,TRBV25-1,TRBJ1-1,TGTGCCAGCAGTGAATTACTGGGGGGTCAGAGTGCAGCTTTCTTT,CASSELLGGQSAAFF
NA,TRBD2,TRBV6-4,TRBJ2-3,TGTGCCAGCAGTGACAGCGGGACGGGGGGAATAGATACGCAGTATTTT,CASSDSGTGGIDTQYF
NA,NA,TRBV6-5,TRBJ2-1,TGTGCCAGCAGCTACAGGTCCTCTAGCTCCTACAATGAGCAGTTCTTC,CASSYRSSSSYNEQFF
NA,TRBD1,TRBV7-2,TRBJ2-7,TGTGCCAGCAGCTCCGGGACAGGATACTACGAGCAGTACTTC,CASSSGTGYYEQYF
NA,NA,TRBV7-6,TRBJ2-7,TGTGCCAGCAGCTTGCTTCGGTCCTCCGGCGAGCAGTACTTC,CASSLLRSSGEQYF
NA,TRBD1,TRBV5-6,TRBJ2-3,TGTGCCAGCAGCTATGTAGAAAGGGGGCGGCCAAATACGCAGTATTTT,CASSYVERGRPNTQYF
once,NA,TRBV15,TRBJ1-4,TGTGCCACCAGCAGCGTCGGCCCTGGAGGAACTAATGAAAAACTGTTTTTT,CATSSVGPGGTNEKLFF
NA,TRBD1,TRBV10-3,TRBJ1-2,TGTGCCATCAGTGCCACCGGGACAGGGAGTTCCTATGGCTACACCTTC,CAISATGTGSSYGYTF
NA,NA,TRBV9,TRBJ2-7,TGTGCCAGCAGCCCCTCTCCTGGGGAGACCTACGAGCAGTACTTC,CASSPSPGETYEQYF
NA,TRBD1,TRBV7-9,TRBJ1-1,TGTGCCAGCAGCCCGTTCGGACAGGGGAACACTGAAGCTTTCTTT,CASSPFGQGNTEAFF
NA,TRBD1,TRBV12-5,TRBJ1-5,TGTGCTAGTGGTTCCGGGACAGGGGAGCCCATACTCAGCAATCAGCCCCAGCATTTT,CASGSGTGEPILSNQPQHF
NA,NA,TRBV9,TRBJ1-1,TGTGCCAGCAGCGTTAAGCTAGTAGACACTGAAGCTTTCTTT,CASSVKLVDTEAFF
NA,NA,TRBV7-9,TRBJ2-1,TGTGCCAGCAGCTTGAAGAGCGGTGAGCAGTTCTTC,CASSLKSGEQFF
once,NA,TRBV7-2,TRBJ2-3,TGTGCCAGCAGCTCCGACTCTACCACAGATACGCAGTATTTT,CASSSDSTTDTQYF
NA,TRBD1,TRBV6-5,TRBJ1-2,TGTGCCAGCAGTTACATTCGGACAGGGGGCGGGTATGGCTACACCTTC,CASSYIRTGGGYGYTF
few,TRBD2,TRBV28,TRBJ2-3,TGTGCCAGCAGGACTAGCGGGAGTAGCACAGATACGCAGTATTTT,CASRTSGSSTDTQYF
NA,NA,TRBV18,TRBJ2-2,TGTGCCAGCTCACCACGCGACAATAACACCGGGGAGCTGTTTTTT,CASSPRDNNTGELFF
NA,NA,TRBV6-1,TRBJ2-7,TGTGCCAGCAGGAATCGGGGTGGCGAGCAGTACTTC,CASRNRGGEQYF
few,NA,TRBV6-5,TRBJ1-1,TGTGCCAGCAGTTACTCGATGGAGCGGCCTGAAGCTTTCTTT,CASSYSMERPEAFF
NA,NA,TRBV28,TRBJ1-4,TGTGCCAGCAGTTTAGTACAGGGTCCCAATGAAAAACTGTTTTTT,CASSLVQGPNEKLFF
NA,NA,TRBV30,TRBJ1-6,TGTGCCTGGAGTCGTAAGGGAGAGTCACCCCTCCACTTT,CAWSRKGESPLHF
NA,NA,TRBV7-8,TRBJ1-1,TGTGCCAGCAGCTTAGAGGCAGGGTGGACTGAAGCTTTCTTT,CASSLEAGWTEAFF
NA,NA,TRBV9,TRBJ1-1,TGTGCCAGCAGCGTAGCGGGTATGAACACTGAAGCTTTCTTT,CASSVAGMNTEAFF
NA,NA,TRBV19,TRBJ2-3,TGTGCCAGTAACAGAGGACAGACAGATACGCAGTATTTT,CASNRGQTDTQYF
NA,TRBD1,TRBV28,TRBJ1-3,TGTGCCAGCAGTGCACGACAGGGGGTACCCCCTGGAAACACCATATATTTT,CASSARQGVPPGNTIYF
NA,NA,TRBV5-1,TRBJ2-3,TGCGCCAGCAGCGTGACGACTAGCACAGATACGCAGTATTTT,CASSVTTSTDTQYF
NA,NA,TRBV19,TRBJ2-1,TGTGCCAGTACTCGAAGCCTCACCTACAATGAGCAGTTCTTC,CASTRSLTYNEQFF
few,TRBD1,TRBV4-3,TRBJ2-1,TGCGCCAGCAGCCAAGGGGACAGGGGGGCATACAATGAGCAGTTCTTC,CASSQGDRGAYNEQFF
NA,TRBD1,TRBV5-1,TRBJ2-7,TGCGCCAGCAGCTCGTCAGGGGGCTCGTACGAGCAGTACTTC,CASSSSGGSYEQYF
NA,NA,TRBV18,TRBJ1-1,TGTGCCAGCTCACCAGTCGGGAAGACGAAGTTAAAAGCTTTCTTT,CASSPVGKTKLKAFF
NA,TRBD2,TRBV18,TRBJ2-1,TGTGCCAGCTCACCTTTCGGACTAGCGGGGGGACCCACCAATGAGCAGTTCTTC,CASSPFGLAGGPTNEQFF
NA,NA,TRBV5-1,TRBJ1-5,TGCGCCAGCAGCTTGGCAACGGGGGGGGATCAGCCCCAGCATTTT,CASSLATGGDQPQHF
NA,TRBD1,TRBV7-2,TRBJ2-5,TGTGCCAGCAGCCTGGGACAGCAAGAGACCCAGTACTTC,CASSLGQQETQYF
NA,NA,TRBV6-5,TRBJ2-7,TGTGCCAGCAGCCTACTTCGGTCCTACGAGCAGTACTTC,CASSLLRSYEQYF
few,NA,TRBV5-6,TRBJ1-4,TGTGCCAGCAGCTTGCGCAGGGTGGGGGAAAAACTGTTTTTT,CASSLRRVGEKLFF
NA,NA,TRBV6-5,TRBJ2-7,TGTGCCAGCAGTGTGGGCAGCTACGAGCAGTACTTC,CASSVGSYEQYF
few,NA,TRBV2,TRBJ1-3,TGTGCCAGCAGTGTATCCAGGGATCGAAACACCATATATTTT,CASSVSRDRNTIYF
NA,NA,TRBV19,TRBJ1-1,TGTGCCAGTAGTATAGGGCTGCCGAACACTGAAGCTTTCTTT,CASSIGLPNTEAFF
few,TRBD1,TRBV6-6,TRBJ1-6,TGTGCCAGCAGTCGACAGGGGGCTGGTTCACCCCTCCACTTT,CASSRQGAGSPLHF